These 13 T cell receptor beta chains came from one sample sequenced in a study of control samples from healthy donors and cancer patients. Method: immunoSEQ multiplex PCR; TCRdb's copy keeps in-frame clones and lacks some. The table has 130,000 to 150,000 clones, about 91% seen once. The specimen was blood. The receptors derive from a young man in good health.

This clone turned up a few times. V usage is TRBV9 and J usage is TRBJ1-5; 8 bases agree with TRBD1. The CDR3 has 14 residues. Germline CDR1 SGDLS, CDR2 YYNGEE. Unmatched junction bases numbered 6, after V lost 3 bases and J lost 7 bases. DNA of the CDR3: TGTGCCAGCAGCGGATCAGGGGGCGGGCAGCCCCAGCATTTT. It specifies CASSGSGGGQPQHF.

This sequence joins TRBV7-9 and TRBJ2-1; D unclear. This CDR3 has 14 amino acids. Trimming pared 4 bases from V and 7 bases from J, leaving 14 bases between. Germline V gene sequence: CDR1 SEHNR, CDR2 FQNEAQ (reference sequence). The CDR3 DNA follows: TGTGCCAGCAGCTCCCTTTCGCCCGATAATGAGCAGTTCTTC. Translated: CASSSLSPDNEQFF.

This rearrangement joins TRBV7-6 to TRBJ2-3; D remains ambiguous. Germline assignment: CDR1 SGHVS and CDR2 FNYEAQ. Trimming left V 2 bases short and J 5 bases short, with 17 bases between. CDR3 length: 16 residues. As DNA, the CDR3 is TGTGCCAGCAGCTTAAGCTCTCCAGCCCCGCAAGATACGCAGTATTTT. Translated, it gives CASSLSSPAPQDTQYF.

This chain uses TRBV24-1 with TRBJ1-2, with 7 positions matching TRBD1. The CDR3 has 13 amino acids. Germline values: CDR1 KGHDR, CDR2 SFDVKD. V was pared by 4 bases and J by 7 bases, with 5 bases of the junction left unmatched. The CDR3 loop is CATSDSTGPGYTF. The CDR3 DNA sequence: TGTGCCACCAGTGACTCGACAGGGCCTGGCTACACCTTC.

V is TRBV5-4 and J is TRBJ1-1; the D gene is possibly TRBD1 (6 bases). V lost 1 base to trimming and J lost 1 base, with 11 bases between them. CDR1 SGHNT and CDR2 YYREEE come from the germline V gene (reference sequence). The CDR3 spans 15 residues. DNA of the CDR3: TGTGCCAGCAGCTTGACAGGGTTAGGGAACACTGAAGCTTTCTTT. Encoded protein: CASSLTGLGNTEAFF.

The chain carries TRBV6-5 and TRBJ2-5; 9 nucleotides align to TRBD1. CDR1 and CDR2 from the germline V gene are MNHEY and SVGAGI. V trimming: 2 bases; J trimming: 4 bases; junction bases outside the gene matches: 2. There are 14 residues in the CDR3. CDR3 sequence: CASSYMDRGETQYF. CDR3 sequence (DNA): TGTGCCAGCAGTTACATGGACAGGGGAGAGACCCAGTACTTC.

The rearrangement joins TRBV11-2 to TRBJ2-7; D unclear. Germline CDR1 reads SGHAT; CDR2 reads FQNNGV. The CDR3 covers 15 residues. V dropped 0 bases and J dropped 0 bases, with 9 bases sitting between them. The CDR3 region is CASSLEAGPSYEQYF. As DNA, the CDR3 is TGTGCCAGCAGCTTAGAGGCTGGGCCCTCCTACGAGCAGTACTTC. Looking up the rest from reference TRBV11-2 and TRBJ2-7 gives the full variable domain: EAGVAQSPRYKIIEKRQSVAFWCNPISGHATLYWYQQILGQGPKLLIQFQNNGVVDDSQLPKDRFSAERLKGVDSTLKIQPAKLEDSAVYLCASSLEAGPSYEQYFGPGTRLTVT.

J is TRBJ1-1 and V is TRBV6-6, with no clear D. This CDR3 is 12 amino acids long. In germline, CDR1 is MNHNY, CDR2 SVGAGI (reference sequence). Trimming left V 2 bases short and J 5 bases short, with 6 bases between. Written as DNA, the CDR3 is TGTGCCAGCAGTTACGGCGGAACTGAAGCTTTCTTT. Residues: CASSYGGTEAFF.

The V gene is TRBV6-1, the J gene TRBJ2-7, with no clear D. CDR3 length equals 15 residues. Germline V gives CDR1 MNHNS, CDR2 SASEGT. The germline V and J ends were trimmed by 1 base and 0 bases, with 10 bases remaining between them. The CDR3 sequence is CASSEDVTASYEQYF. The CDR3 bases are TGTGCCAGCAGTGAAGATGTGACGGCCTCCTACGAGCAGTACTTC.

This clone was detected once. The chain carries TRBV9 and TRBJ2-3; 8 bases match TRBD2. This CDR3 has 18 residues. CDR1 and CDR2 (germline): SGDLS, YYNGEE. J was trimmed by 0 bases and V by 3 bases; bases with no gene match: 12. The CDR3 protein is CASSAAPGLGSSTDTQYF. The CDR3 DNA sequence: TGTGCCAGCAGCGCCGCACCGGGACTAGGATCTAGCACAGATACGCAGTATTTT.

J is TRBJ2-7 and V is TRBV6-5, with TRBD2 matching 9 bases. Germline V gene sequence: CDR1 MNHEY, CDR2 SVGAGI. V trimming: 4 bases; J trimming: 6 bases; junction bases outside the gene matches: 1. CDR3 length: 12 residues. The CDR3 loop is CASSLRGGEQYF. In nucleotides, the CDR3 is TGTGCCAGCAGTTTGCGGGGGGGCGAGCAGTACTTC.

This chain connects TRBV7-9 to TRBJ1-2; 7 bases match TRBD1. V lost 0 bases and J lost 8; bases outside the gene matches: 6. Germline loops: CDR1 SEHNR, CDR2 FQNEAQ (reference sequence). The CDR3 is 14 residues long. CDR3 residues: CASSLADRVSGYTF. CDR3 nucleotides: TGTGCCAGCAGCTTAGCCGACAGGGTAAGCGGCTACACCTTC.

J is TRBJ2-5 and V is TRBV21-1; no check of the table's D call, TRBD2, against the DNA was made. TRBV21-1 represents a pseudogene. The CDR3 is made up of 17 amino acids. CDR3 sequence reads: CASSWRGDLGHGETQYF. In DNA form, the CDR3 reads TGTGCCAGCAGCTGGCGAGGGGACTTAGGACACGGGGAGACCCAGTACTTC.